The 12 T cell receptor beta chains listed next were all sequenced from one sample in a study of blood T cell repertoires in COVID-19. This table comes from immunoSEQ multiplex PCR, and its TCRdb copy is limited to in-frame clones, with some not included. The data contain around 340,000 clones, 80% to 90% of them singletons. Material for sequencing was PBMCs or T cells enriched from blood (not recorded which). The receptors here all came from a middle-aged woman with acute COVID-19.

This chain joins TRBV7-3 and TRBJ2-3; 9 bases agree with TRBD2. After removal of 2 bases from V and 10 bases from J, the junction contained 7 bases not matched to a gene. Germline V gene sequence: CDR1 SGHTA, CDR2 FQGTGA. The CDR3 spans 14 residues. The CDR3 loop is CASSLVAGDAPQYF. In DNA, the CDR3 is TGTGCCAGCAGCTTAGTAGCGGGAGATGCACCGCAGTATTTT.

This clone was detected only a few times. Germline and junction disagree at one end, which may indicate a read error. This sequence joins TRBV4-1 and TRBJ1-1, with 7 bases that match TRBD1. Germline V gives CDR1 MGHRA, CDR2 YSYEKL. This CDR3 is built from 14 residues. CDR3 in amino acids: CASGQDRLSTEAFF. CDR3 nucleotide sequence: TGCGCCAGCGGCCAGGACAGGTTGAGCACTGAAGCTTTCTTT.

The chain links TRBV4-1 to TRBJ1-1; D call uncertain. V lost 5 bases and J 0 bases, leaving 10 bases between the germline ends. CDR1 and CDR2 from the germline V gene are MGHRA and YSYEKL. The CDR3 runs to 14 residues. The CDR3 coding sequence is TGCGCCAGCAGCTGGGAGGTCATGAACACTGAAGCTTTCTTT. This gives the protein CASSWEVMNTEAFF.

This clone was counted a few times. The chain has TRBV7-2 and TRBJ1-1; TRBD1 aligns across 7 bases. The CDR3 runs to 14 residues. Trimming removed 6 bases from V and 1 base from J; junction bases left unmatched: 5. Germline loops: CDR1 SGHTA, CDR2 FQGNSA. CDR3 sequence: CASSPRDRNTEAFF. The CDR3 DNA reads as TGTGCCAGCAGTCCCAGGGACAGGAACACTGAAGCTTTCTTT.

The gene calls are TRBV9 and TRBJ2-2, with 7 nucleotides matching TRBD2. CDR1 and CDR2 from the germline V gene are SGDLS and YYNGEE. The junction had 5 bases not matched to a gene; V was cut back by 0 bases and J by 0 bases. This CDR3 region has 17 residues. CDR3 region: CASSVGVGTTNTGELFF. For the CDR3, the DNA is TGTGCCAGCAGCGTAGGGGTCGGGACTACGAACACCGGGGAGCTGTTTTTT.

The genes are TRBV4-3 and TRBJ2-3; tentatively, D is TRBD2 (7 bases). V lost 2 bases and J 4 bases, leaving 16 bases between the germline ends. This CDR3 comprises 16 residues. Germline assignment: CDR1 LGHNA and CDR2 YSLEER. Here the CDR3 reads CASSQHAGAGPDTQYF. Written as DNA, the CDR3 is TGCGCCAGCAGCCAACACGCGGGGGCGGGCCCAGATACGCAGTATTTT.

The gene calls are TRBV13 and TRBJ2-1, with 7 bases lining up with TRBD1. Trimming removed 5 bases from V and 1 base from J; junction bases left unmatched: 8. Per the germline V gene, CDR1 is PRHDT and CDR2 is FYEKMQ (reference sequence). The CDR3 totals 16 residues. CDR3 region: CASSPRQGESYNEQFF. CDR3 sequence (DNA): TGTGCCAGCAGCCCCCGACAGGGAGAGTCCTACAATGAGCAGTTCTTC.

This clone was seen only once. The V call is TRBV4-3, the J call TRBJ2-7; the D gene is possibly TRBD1 (5 bases). V was pared by 4 bases and J by 5 bases, with 21 bases between. Germline loops: CDR1 LGHNA, CDR2 YSLEER. The CDR3 extends over 16 amino acids. The CDR3, as DNA: TGCGCCAGCAGCCCCCTCGTCCCGACAGACCCCGACGAGCAGTACTTC. It yields the protein CASSPLVPTDPDEQYF.

This chain links TRBV28 with TRBJ1-2; D perhaps matches TRBD1 (5 bases). V lost 2 bases to trimming and J lost 9 bases, with 19 bases between them. Germline-derived CDR1 and CDR2 are MDHEN and SYDVKM. The CDR3 is 15 residues long. CDR3 protein: CASSLMAGTSESYTF. The CDR3 DNA sequence: TGTGCCAGCAGTTTAATGGCGGGGACTTCTGAAAGCTACACCTTC.

This chain connects TRBV18 to TRBJ1-4; possibly TRBD1 for D (6 bases). Trimming removed 0 bases from V and 14 bases from J, with 13 bases in between. This CDR3 comprises 13 residues. Germline CDR1 reads KGHSH; CDR2 reads LQKENI. The CDR3 sequence: CASSPPVLQGLFF. CDR3 nucleotides: TGTGCCAGCTCACCACCGGTTCTCCAGGGGCTGTTTTTT. Complete variable domain (other parts from reference TRBV18 and TRBJ1-4): NAGVMQNPRHLVRRRGQEARLRCSPMKGHSHVYWYRQLPEEGLKFMVYLQKENIIDESGMPKERFSAEFPKEGPSILRIQQVVRGDSAAYFCASSPPVLQGLFFGSGTQLSVL.

V and J are TRBV10-2 and TRBJ1-1; D uncertain. The CDR3 has 14 residues. V was pared by 0 bases and J by 3 bases, with 8 bases between. Per the germline V gene, CDR1 is WSHSY and CDR2 is SAAADI. CDR3 in DNA: TGCGCCAGCAGTGAGTCGTTCCAGTACACTGAAGCTTTCTTT. Translated: CASSESFQYTEAFF.

J is TRBJ1-5 and V is TRBV18; tentatively, D is TRBD1 (6 bases). Per the germline V gene, CDR1 is KGHSH and CDR2 is LQKENI. The CDR3 sequence is 15 residues long. V was shortened by 3 bases and J by 0 bases, with 9 bases between the two germline ends. The CDR3 bases are TGTGCCAGCTCACCGACAGGCTATAGCAATCAGCCCCAGCATTTT. Translating it yields CASSPTGYSNQPQHF.